This T cell receptor (beta chain) was captured by sequencing in a study of blood T cell repertoires in COVID-19. Study-wide context: COVID-19 samples, acute and convalescent, were from the United States, Italy and Spain. T cells, B-cell-depleted T cells, or PBMCs provided the cDNA or gDNA that served as material.

Germline assignment: CDR1 MRHNA and CDR2 SNTAGT. J gave up 6 bases and V 0 bases, and 6 bases lay outside the gene matches. This CDR3 contains 15 residues. As processed by the authors: For nucleated cells, counts were estimated from reference gene primer amplification. Here immunoSEQ multiplex PCR was the method, and the copy in TCRdb shows in-frame clones only, minus some. V and J calls and clone size come straight from that table; D and trimming were deduced from the DNA. The top ten clones hold around 20% of a sample with about 67,000 clones, 87% of them seen once. The receptor comes from an elderly woman with acute or convalescent COVID-19. Sequencing was carried out using peripheral blood. The V and J genes are TRBV6-4 and TRBJ2-3; 7 positions agree with TRBD2. The CDR3 is CASSDSLRAGDTQYF. The DNA for the CDR3 is TGTGCCAGCAGTGACTCGTTACGAGCGGGGGATACGCAGTATTTT.